This TCR beta chain was recorded in a study of monozygotic twins with inflammatory bowel disease. Findings and limits, study-wide: Telling different T cell subtypes apart from each other was not possible. Variability may have been added to patient repertoires by differing immunosuppressive treatments.

Germline V CDR1 and CDR2: SGHRS, YFSETQ. The CDR3 is made up of 16 amino acids. In regard to this clonotype: Antigen unknown.

Eight separate reactions for every sample produced the cDNA. TCRdb re-analyzed the 5' RACE reads; it lists each CDR3 protein once, without DNA. Across roughly 160,000 distinct CDR3 sequences, the top ten clones capture 2.4% of the sample. The receptor was derived from a human donor with ulcerative colitis or Crohn's disease, or a healthy co-twin of an affected twin (not recorded which). The J gene is TRBJ2-3, the V gene TRBV5-1; TCRdb's assignment of TRBD2 cannot be checked, as there is no DNA. Sequencing input: blood. The CDR3 reads CASSLSGLAVADTQYF.